This passage covers 10 T cell receptor beta chains from one sample sequenced in a study of T cells in narcolepsy. The table came from immunoSEQ multiplex PCR; TCRdb's copy has only in-frame clones and leaves some out. The data hold around 30,000 clones, with about four fifths observed a single time. Sequenced: memory (CD45RA-) CD4+ T cells from blood. Every receptor here comes from a human donor in good health.

The chain employs TRBV27 and TRBJ1-1, with TRBD1 matching 7 bases. This CDR3 comprises 13 residues. V gave up 5 bases and J gave up 5 bases; unmatched junction bases: 5. Germline CDR1 MNHEY, CDR2 SMNVEV (reference sequence). The CDR3 nucleotides read TGTGCCAGCAGTCCTGACAGGGAAACTGAAGCTTTCTTT. Its protein product is CASSPDRETEAFF.

The CDR3 bases are TGTGCCAGCAGTGTAACCTCGGCGGGCAGGGATGGCTACACCTTC. This gives the protein CASSVTSAGRDGYTF. The rearrangement joins TRBV6-4 to TRBJ1-2, with a possible D match to TRBD1 (5 bases). V was cut by 4 bases and J by 6 bases, with 18 bases left in between. Germline CDR1 reads MRHNA; CDR2 reads SNTAGT. CDR3 length equals 15 residues.

This clone was detected only once. The V call is TRBV9, the J call TRBJ2-5, with TRBD2 identical over 14 bases. The germline V gene has CDR1 SGDLS and CDR2 YYNGEE. V was pared by 3 bases and J by 1 base, with 2 bases of the junction left unmatched. The CDR3 contains 16 residues. In DNA form, the CDR3 reads TGTGCCAGCAGCGAGACTAGCGGGGGGGCCCAAGAGACCCAGTACTTC. It specifies CASSETSGGAQETQYF.

The rearrangement joins TRBV4-3 to TRBJ1-2; no clear D gene. Deletions cut 4 bases from V and 4 bases from J, with 16 bases between. The CDR3 has 15 residues. The germline CDR1 and CDR2 sequences are LGHNA and YSLEER. The CDR3 coding sequence is TGCGCCAGCAGCCCCGAAGTGGGAGAGGGCTATGGCTACACCTTC. Protein: CASSPEVGEGYGYTF.

The chain employs TRBV9 and TRBJ2-1, with a possible D match to TRBD2 (5 bases). There are 15 residues in the CDR3. CDR1 and CDR2 from the germline V gene are SGDLS and YYNGEE. Trimming shortened V by 0 bases and J by 7 bases, and 14 bases separated the two germline ends. In DNA form, the CDR3 reads TGTGCCAGCAGCGTAGGTAGCGACTCGGTGAATGAGCAGTTCTTC. Translation gives CASSVGSDSVNEQFF. The full variable domain, rest sourced from reference TRBV9 and TRBJ2-1, is DSGVTQTPKHLITATGQRVTLRCSPRSGDLSVYWYQQSLDQGLQFLIQYYNGEERAKGNILERFSAQQFPDLHSELNLSSLELGDSALYFCASSVGSDSVNEQFFGPGTRLTVL.

The genes are TRBV18 and TRBJ2-5; possible D gene TRBD2, 6 bases. This CDR3 is built from 13 residues. Germline V gives CDR1 KGHSH, CDR2 LQKENI. Trimming took 2 bases from V and 5 from J, leaving 9 bases between them. Here the CDR3 reads CASSPAGKETQYF. The CDR3 nucleotides are TGTGCCAGCTCACCAGCGGGGAAGGAGACCCAGTACTTC. Using reference TRBV18 and TRBJ2-5 for the parts outside the CDR3, the full variable domain is NAGVMQNPRHLVRRRGQEARLRCSPMKGHSHVYWYRQLPEEGLKFMVYLQKENIIDESGMPKERFSAEFPKEGPSILRIQQVVRGDSAAYFCASSPAGKETQYFGPGTRLLVL.

The chain couples TRBV9 to TRBJ2-4, with 14 bases fitting TRBD2. The V and J ends lost 3 bases and 11 bases, in that order; junction bases with no gene match: 7. This CDR3 comprises 15 residues. The germline gives CDR1 SGDLS, CDR2 YYNGEE. CDR3 bases: TGTGCCAGCAGCGGGACCGGGACTAGCGGGAGTGTTCAGTACTTC. Its protein product is CASSGTGTSGSVQYF.

The rearrangement uses TRBV7-9 and TRBJ2-6, with D hard to call. There are 18 residues in the CDR3. The V and J ends lost 6 bases and 4 bases respectively, with 22 bases between them. Germline lookup yields CDR1 SEHNR and CDR2 FQNEAQ (reference sequence). The CDR3 spells CASRPPQVRLSGANVLTF. The CDR3 coding sequence is TGTGCCAGCAGGCCCCCGCAGGTCAGGCTGTCGGGGGCCAACGTCCTGACTTTC.

This clone was counted a single time. The chain joins TRBV7-3 to TRBJ1-1; a weak D match, TRBD1 (6 bases). Germline lookup yields CDR1 SGHTA and CDR2 FQGTGA. The CDR3 spans 14 residues. Trimming left V 2 bases short and J 0 bases short, with 7 bases between. CDR3 nucleotides: TGTGCCAGCAGCTTAGGGGGGCTGAACACTGAAGCTTTCTTT. Translation gives CASSLGGLNTEAFF. Using reference TRBV7-3 and TRBJ1-1 for the parts outside the CDR3, the full variable domain is GAGVSQTPSNKVTEKGKYVELRCDPISGHTALYWYRQSLGQGPEFLIYFQGTGAADDSGLPNDRFFAVRPEGSVSTLKIQRTERGDSAVYLCASSLGGLNTEAFFGQGTRLTVV.

The chain couples TRBV5-1 to TRBJ1-4; 8 bases line up with TRBD1. Germline values: CDR1 SGHRS, CDR2 YFSETQ. The CDR3 length is 15 residues. The V gene end was trimmed by 4 bases and the J gene end by 3 bases; junction bases not matched to a gene: 5. CDR3 loop: CASSTGQGANEKLFF. DNA for the CDR3: TGCGCCAGCAGCACTGGACAGGGTGCTAATGAAAAACTGTTTTTT.